The sequence of this T cell receptor (beta chain) was determined in a study of shared clonotypes between healthy human individuals. Whole-study context: Each donor contributed plates that comprised three CD4 naive, three CD4 memory, two CD8 naive and one CD8 memory.

Germline V lookup: CDR1 SGHRS, CDR2 YFSETQ. This CDR3 spans 13 amino acids. V lost 4 bases and J lost 2, with 10 bases in between. Sequenced by immunoSEQ multiplex PCR; TCRdb stores in-frame clones only, minus some. The repertoire holds some 2,400,000 clones, with approximately 96% as singletons. Whole-study results and caveats: Enrolling few donors narrowed the genetic and exposure-history diversity that was represented. For sorted subsets, rarefaction showed incomplete sequencing despite large depth.

On this clone: Its antigen remains unknown.

Free of recent acute infections or vaccinations, the donors were healthy HIV-negative adults. Sequenced input: naive CD4+ T cells sorted from blood. Subset indicated: CD45RA+ positively selected. The V call is TRBV5-1, the J call TRBJ2-7; D may be TRBD2 (6 bases). This TCR was recovered from a man younger than 35 in good health. CDR3 loop: CASSRDLTYEQYF. The CDR3 bases are TGCGCCAGCAGCCGGGACTTAACCTACGAGCAGTACTTC.